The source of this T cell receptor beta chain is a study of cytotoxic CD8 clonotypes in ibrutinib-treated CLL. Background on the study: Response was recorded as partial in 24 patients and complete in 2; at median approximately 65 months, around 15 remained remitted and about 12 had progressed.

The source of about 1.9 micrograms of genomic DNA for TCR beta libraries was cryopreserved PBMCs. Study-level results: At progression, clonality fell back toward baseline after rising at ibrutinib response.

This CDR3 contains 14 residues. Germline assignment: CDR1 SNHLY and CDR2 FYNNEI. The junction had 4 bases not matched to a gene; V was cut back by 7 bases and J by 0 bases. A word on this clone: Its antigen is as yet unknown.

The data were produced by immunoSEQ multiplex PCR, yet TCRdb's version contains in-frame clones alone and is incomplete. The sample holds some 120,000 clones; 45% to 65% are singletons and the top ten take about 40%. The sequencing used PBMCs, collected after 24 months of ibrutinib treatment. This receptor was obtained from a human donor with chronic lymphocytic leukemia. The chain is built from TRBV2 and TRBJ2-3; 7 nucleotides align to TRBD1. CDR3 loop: CASKTTGSTDTQYF. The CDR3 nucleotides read TGTGCCAGCAAGACGACAGGGAGCACAGATACGCAGTATTTT.